Shown below are 28 T cell receptor beta chains from a single sample sequenced in a study of cytomegalovirus exposure and HLA in healthy donors. It was with 60 Vbeta and 13 Jbeta primers that the PCR ran. Some clones are missing from TCRdb's copy, which holds only in-frame ones; the method was immunoSEQ multiplex PCR. The table shows 130,000 or so clones, with around 77% occurring only once. The sequenced material came from PBMCs. These TCRs come from a male donor in good health and CMV-seropositive.

The V gene is TRBV14, the J gene TRBJ2-7; a possible D gene is TRBD2 (5 bases). The V end was cut by 3 bases, the J end by 6 bases, with 18 bases between. CDR1 and CDR2 from the germline V gene are SGHDN and FVKESK. The CDR3 has 15 amino acids. The CDR3: CASSHHLTQAGEQYF. CDR3 nucleotide sequence: TGTGCCAGCAGCCATCACCTGACCCAGGCGGGCGAGCAGTACTTC.

A word on this clone: The germline gene is not matched at one end of the junction; a read error may be the cause. This sequence joins TRBV29-1 and TRBJ2-6; tentatively, D is TRBD1 (5 bases). The CDR3 has 15 residues. Germline lookup yields CDR1 SQVTM and CDR2 ANQGSEA. The CDR3 coding sequence is TGCAGCGTTGAAGGGACCCCCTCTGGGGCCAACGGCCTGACTTTC. Amino acid sequence: CSVEGTPSGANGLTF.

The chain recombines TRBV7-2 with TRBJ1-2, with 10 bases aligning to TRBD1. V dropped 4 bases and J dropped 2; count of bases not matched to a gene: 4. Per germline, CDR1 SGHTA and CDR2 FQGNSA. This CDR3 has 15 residues. CDR3 coding DNA: TGTGCCAGCAGCTCAGGGGGACAGGGGAACTATGGCTACACCTTC. Translation: CASSSGGQGNYGYTF.

A few counts support this clone. The chain carries TRBV6-1 and TRBJ2-1; TRBD2 matches 9 bases. The CDR3 is 14 residues long. Germline-derived CDR1 and CDR2 are MNHNS and SASEGT. After removal of 8 bases from V and 7 bases from J, the junction contained 9 bases not matched to a gene. The CDR3 reads CASGGGLASNEQFF. The CDR3 region has the DNA TGTGCCAGCGGGGGGGGACTAGCAAGTAATGAGCAGTTCTTC.

This chain uses TRBV5-1 with TRBJ2-3; 8 bases fit TRBD1. This CDR3 is built from 17 residues. The junction had 11 bases not matched to a gene; V was cut back by 0 bases and J by 5 bases. CDR1 is SGHRS, CDR2 YFSETQ, per germline. The CDR3 region has the DNA TGCGCCAGCAGCTTGGCCATGAAAGGACAGGGTTTAGATACGCAGTATTTT. Its translation is CASSLAMKGQGLDTQYF.

This rearrangement joins TRBV28 to TRBJ1-2, with D perhaps TRBD1 (5 bases). The ends were cut back, 6 bases at V and 1 base at J, with 12 bases in the middle. This CDR3 is built from 14 residues. Germline CDR1 reads MDHEN; CDR2 reads SYDVKM. The CDR3 loop reads CASSPGGGNYGYTF. CDR3 bases: TGTGCCAGCAGCCCCGGGGGGGGTAACTATGGCTACACCTTC.

Notes on this clone: Other DNA sequences in the sample encode the same CDR3. The chain combines TRBV7-9 with TRBJ2-7; D remains ambiguous. The CDR3 runs to 13 residues. Germline-derived CDR1 and CDR2 are SEHNR and FQNEAQ (reference sequence). V lost 6 bases and J 7 bases, leaving 16 bases between the germline ends. CDR3 DNA sequence: TGTGCCAGCAGTCCTAGATCGACTCCTGAGCAGTACTTC. It yields the protein CASSPRSTPEQYF.

The J gene is TRBJ1-1, the V gene TRBV5-1; weak D call: TRBD1 (6 bases). The germline V gene encodes CDR1 SGHRS and CDR2 YFSETQ. V lost 4 bases and J lost 5, with 21 bases in between. The CDR3 runs to 16 residues. The CDR3 nucleotides are TGCGCCAGCAGCGAAGAACTTGGGGTAGGGGGAACTGAAGCTTTCTTT. Translating it yields CASSEELGVGGTEAFF.

J is TRBJ2-2 and V is TRBV28, with a possible D match to TRBD1 (5 bases). Germline assignment: CDR1 MDHEN and CDR2 SYDVKM. Trimming removed 1 base at V and 1 base at J, with 7 bases between. This CDR3 region has 15 residues. The CDR3 reads CASSLFRVNTGELFF. The DNA for the CDR3 is TGTGCCAGCAGTTTATTCAGGGTGAACACCGGGGAGCTGTTTTTT.

This rearrangement joins TRBV25-1 to TRBJ2-4; D unresolved. The CDR3 is 12 amino acids. With 4 bases removed from V and 6 bases from J, the gap between germline ends came to 7 bases. CDR1 is MGHDK and CDR2 is SYGVNS in the germline V gene. In DNA, the CDR3 is TGTGCCAGCAGTGGGGCTCCAAACATTCAGTACTTC. Its protein product is CASSGAPNIQYF. The complete variable domain, with remaining parts taken from reference TRBV25-1 and TRBJ2-4, reads EADIYQTPRYLVIGTGKKITLECSQTMGHDKMYWYQQDPGMELHLIHYSYGVNSTEKGDLSSESTVSRIRTEHFPLTLESARPSHTSQYLCASSGAPNIQYFGAGTRLSVL.

This chain uses TRBV6-5 with TRBJ1-2, with 7 bases aligning to TRBD1. In germline, CDR1 is MNHEY, CDR2 SVGAGI. Germline trimming cut 5 bases from V and 1 base from J; bases unmatched to any gene: 4. The CDR3 consists of 14 residues. CDR3 bases: TGTGCCAGCAGTAAGGGACAGATTAACTATGGCTACACCTTC. It specifies CASSKGQINYGYTF.

This clone appeared once. This sequence joins TRBV11-2 and TRBJ2-3; 9 bases map to TRBD2. V trimming: 4 bases; J trimming: 0 bases; junction bases outside the gene matches: 8. The CDR3 sequence is 17 residues long. Germline V CDR1 and CDR2: SGHAT, FQNNGV. The CDR3 loop is CASSSFRRGGSTDTQYF. As DNA, the CDR3 is TGTGCCAGCAGCTCGTTCAGGCGGGGGGGGAGCACAGATACGCAGTATTTT. Full variable domain (missing parts from reference TRBV11-2 and TRBJ2-3): EAGVAQSPRYKIIEKRQSVAFWCNPISGHATLYWYQQILGQGPKLLIQFQNNGVVDDSQLPKDRFSAERLKGVDSTLKIQPAKLEDSAVYLCASSSFRRGGSTDTQYFGPGTRLTVL.

The chain couples TRBV5-4 to TRBJ2-7, with D tentatively TRBD1 (6 bases). From germline, CDR1 is SGHNT and CDR2 YYREEE (reference sequence). The CDR3 extends over 14 amino acids. Trimming left V 3 bases short and J 4 bases short, with 14 bases between. The CDR3, as DNA: TGTGCCAGCAGCTCGACAGGAGGCGGGTACGAGCAGTACTTC. Protein sequence: CASSSTGGGYEQYF.

The rearrangement uses TRBV7-9 and TRBJ2-2; no definite D call. V lost 3 bases to trimming and J lost 3 bases, with 8 bases between them. Germline values: CDR1 SEHNR, CDR2 FQNEAQ (reference sequence). The CDR3 totals 14 residues. The CDR3 loop is CASSFGTDTGELFF. The CDR3 DNA follows: TGTGCCAGCAGCTTTGGTACGGACACCGGGGAGCTGTTTTTT.

V and J are TRBV27 and TRBJ1-6; D uncertain. Germline lookup yields CDR1 MNHEY and CDR2 SMNVEV (reference sequence). The V end was cut by 3 bases, the J end by 5 bases, with 11 bases between. This CDR3 has 15 residues. The CDR3 bases are TGTGCCAGCAGTTTCGATACCAGGAATAATTCACCCCTCCACTTT. Translated, it gives CASSFDTRNNSPLHF.

The J gene is TRBJ2-5, the V gene TRBV5-1, with 12 bases matching TRBD2. There are 15 residues in the CDR3. Germline CDR1 SGHRS, CDR2 YFSETQ. The trim removed 4 bases at V and 0 bases at J, leaving 1 base unmatched. CDR3 amino acids: CASSRLAGDQETQYF. Here the CDR3 DNA reads TGCGCCAGCAGCCGACTAGCGGGGGACCAAGAGACCCAGTACTTC.

The rearrangement joins TRBV5-1 to TRBJ1-2, with 10 bases matching TRBD1. Germline CDR1 reads SGHRS; CDR2 reads YFSETQ. The ends lost 4 bases at V and 6 bases at J; junction bases unmatched: 6. The CDR3 runs to 14 residues. CDR3 in DNA: TGCGCCAGCAGCATTAGGACAGGGGGTAATGGCTACACCTTC. Protein sequence: CASSIRTGGNGYTF.

The rearrangement links TRBV30 to TRBJ2-5; D is possibly TRBD1 (6 bases). The CDR3 extends over 15 amino acids. The germline CDR1 and CDR2 sequences are GTSNPN and SVGIG (reference sequence). The V end was cut by 0 bases, the J end by 0 bases, with 11 bases between. CDR3 sequence (DNA): TGTGCCTGGAGTGTAGGGACAACGTACCAAGAGACCCAGTACTTC. Translated, it gives CAWSVGTTYQETQYF.

V usage is TRBV29-1 and J usage is TRBJ2-5, with 8 bases lining up with TRBD1. Looked up from germline, CDR1 is SQVTM and CDR2 is ANQGSEA. The CDR3 runs 12 residues. J was trimmed by 4 bases and V by 4 bases; bases with no gene match: 2. DNA for the CDR3: TGCAGCGTTGCTCAGGGGGCAGAGACCCAGTACTTC. This codes for CSVAQGAETQYF.

V and J are TRBV11-2 and TRBJ2-7, with 7 bases fitting TRBD1. From germline, CDR1 is SGHAT and CDR2 FQNNGV. J gave up 3 bases and V 5 bases, and 7 bases lay outside the gene matches. This CDR3 comprises 14 residues. The CDR3 nucleotides are TGTGCCAGCAGCCTAAGACAGGGACACTACGAGCAGTACTTC. It translates to CASSLRQGHYEQYF.

The J gene is TRBJ1-1, the V gene TRBV5-4, with a weak D call TRBD1 (6 bases). Deletions cut 5 bases from V and 3 bases from J, with 11 bases between. Germline-derived CDR1 and CDR2 are SGHNT and YYREEE (reference sequence). The length of the CDR3 is 13 residues. CDR3 region: CASSVDRHTEAFF. In DNA form, the CDR3 reads TGTGCCAGCAGTGTGGACAGACACACTGAAGCTTTCTTT.

This clone was detected once. CDR3 sequence (DNA): TGTGCCACCAGCTTATCCGGGGGGGACCGTTCCTACGAGCAGTACTTC. Translating it yields CATSLSGGDRSYEQYF. The chain carries TRBV15 and TRBJ2-7, with 8 bases matching TRBD2. Germline CDR1 is LNHNV and CDR2 is YYDKDF (reference sequence). With V trimmed by 5 bases and J by 1 base, 10 bases remained unmatched. This CDR3 comprises 16 residues.

The chain combines TRBV4-2 with TRBJ2-2; perhaps TRBD2 as D (5 bases). Germline loops: CDR1 LGHNA, CDR2 YNFKEQ. Trimming cost V 4 bases and J 5 bases, with 8 bases left between them. This CDR3 region has 13 residues. The CDR3 DNA sequence: TGTGCCAGCAGCCCTCGAGGGACCGGGGAGCTGTTTTTT. It specifies CASSPRGTGELFF.

The chain joins TRBV5-4 to TRBJ2-7; 7 bases agree with TRBD2. Germline trimming cut 0 bases from V and 0 bases from J; bases unmatched to any gene: 6. The length of the CDR3 is 16 residues. CDR1 and CDR2 from the germline V gene are SGHNT and YYREEE (reference sequence). Written as DNA, the CDR3 is TGTGCCAGCAGCTTGGTTGTGGGGGGGAGCTCCTACGAGCAGTACTTC. Its protein is CASSLVVGGSSYEQYF.

This chain links TRBV6-6 with TRBJ1-3; 7 nucleotides line up with TRBD1. The CDR3 has 15 residues. Trimming removed 6 bases from V and 0 bases from J; junction bases left unmatched: 5. Germline V lookup: CDR1 MNHNY, CDR2 SVGAGI (reference sequence). Written as DNA, the CDR3 is TGTGCCAGCAGCGTAGGGGGCGCCTCTGGAAACACCATATATTTT. It specifies CASSVGGASGNTIYF.

The V call is TRBV7-9, the J call TRBJ1-3; D gene unclear. CDR1 is SEHNR and CDR2 is FQNEAQ in the germline V gene (reference sequence). Trimming took off 5 bases at V and 2 bases at J, with 13 bases between the two ends. The CDR3 extends over 15 amino acids. The CDR3 sequence: CASSPPVRTGNTIYF. CDR3 in DNA: TGTGCCAGCAGCCCACCGGTCCGTACTGGAAACACCATATATTTT.

This clone is a singleton in its sample. V is TRBV19 and J is TRBJ2-7; TRBD2 agrees at 7 bases. V gave up 11 bases and J gave up 0 bases; unmatched junction bases: 4. The CDR3 runs 12 residues. The germline gives CDR1 LNHDA, CDR2 SQIVND (reference sequence). CDR3 in DNA: TGTGCCGTGGCTAGCGGCTCCTACGAGCAGTACTTC. Its protein is CAVASGSYEQYF. Full variable domain (missing parts from reference TRBV19 and TRBJ2-7): DGGITQSPKYLFRKEGQNVTLSCEQNLNHDAMYWYRQDPGQGLRLIYYSQIVNDFQKGDIAEGYSVSREKKESFPLTVTSAQKNPTAFYLCAVASGSYEQYFGPGTRLTVT.

The count of this clone is one. The junction shows a germline mismatch at one end, possibly a read error. The V call is TRBV6-5, the J call TRBJ1-1; 8 bases fit TRBD1. Germline loops: CDR1 MNHEY, CDR2 SVGAGI. This CDR3 is 14 amino acids long. The CDR3, as DNA: TGTGCCAGCAGGTCGGGACAGGTGAACGCTGAAGCTTTCTTT. Its translation is CASRSGQVNAEAFF.